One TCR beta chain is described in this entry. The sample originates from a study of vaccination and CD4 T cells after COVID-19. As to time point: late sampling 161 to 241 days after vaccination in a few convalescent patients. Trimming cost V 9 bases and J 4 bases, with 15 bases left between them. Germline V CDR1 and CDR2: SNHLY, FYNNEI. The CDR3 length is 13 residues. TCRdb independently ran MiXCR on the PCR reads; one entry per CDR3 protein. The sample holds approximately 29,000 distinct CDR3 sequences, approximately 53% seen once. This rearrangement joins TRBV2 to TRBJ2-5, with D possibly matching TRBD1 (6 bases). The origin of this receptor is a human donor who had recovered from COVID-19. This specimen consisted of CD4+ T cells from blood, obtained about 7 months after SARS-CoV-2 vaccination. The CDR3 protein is CARSPPTGETQYF. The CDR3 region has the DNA TGTGCCAGATCCCCTCCGACAGGAGAGACCCAGTACTTC.